The present T cell receptor beta chain was sequenced within a study of cytomegalovirus exposure and HLA in healthy donors. Notes on the study in general: Serostatus for CMV was the only available immune exposure information. Confirmation in vitro established that a few CMV-associated chains were specific for CMV antigens.

Of note for this clone: Its matching antigen is unknown.

It was with 60 Vbeta and 13 Jbeta primers that the PCR ran. Generated by immunoSEQ multiplex PCR, the TCRdb table keeps only in-frame clones and is missing some. The sample holds a few hundred thousand clones, over 75% seen once. V lost 3 bases and J 0 bases, leaving 12 bases between the germline ends. CDR3 length equals 15 residues. CDR1 and CDR2 from the germline V gene are SGHNT and YYREEE (reference sequence). The sequence came from a woman aged 25 to 45 in good health and CMV-seronegative. The sequenced sample consisted of PBMCs. V usage is TRBV5-4 and J usage is TRBJ1-2; D uncertain. The CDR3, as DNA: TGTGCCAGCAGCTCCCCCGTCGGGACTAACTATGGCTACACCTTC. Its translation is CASSSPVGTNYGYTF.